This T cell receptor beta chain was sequenced during a study of blood T cell repertoires in COVID-19. At the level of the study: From T cells, B-cell-depleted T cells, or PBMCs came the material, which was cDNA or gDNA.

Germline assignment: CDR1 SNHLY and CDR2 FYNNEI. The CDR3 loop spans 13 amino acids. V shed 4 bases and J shed 7 bases, with 13 bases lying between them. This table comes from immunoSEQ multiplex PCR, and its TCRdb copy is limited to in-frame clones, with some not included. The sample lists roughly 700,000 clones, more than 80% occurring once. This clonotype was sampled from a woman aged 18 to 35 with acute or convalescent COVID-19. Sequencing was carried out using peripheral blood. The chain has TRBV2 and TRBJ1-2, with D perhaps TRBD1 (5 bases). The CDR3 is CASSGRRGFGYTF. The CDR3 DNA is TGTGCCAGCAGTGGGCGTCGGGGGTTTGGCTACACCTTC.